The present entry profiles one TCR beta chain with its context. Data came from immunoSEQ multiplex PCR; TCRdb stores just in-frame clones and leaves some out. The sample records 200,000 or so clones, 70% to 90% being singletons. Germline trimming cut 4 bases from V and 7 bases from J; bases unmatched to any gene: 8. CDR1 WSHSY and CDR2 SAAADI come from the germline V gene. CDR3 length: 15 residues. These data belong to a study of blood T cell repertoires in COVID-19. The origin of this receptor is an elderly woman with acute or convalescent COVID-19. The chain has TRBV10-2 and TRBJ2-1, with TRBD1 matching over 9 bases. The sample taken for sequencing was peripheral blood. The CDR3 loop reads CASSARTGERNEQFF. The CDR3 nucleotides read TGCGCCAGCAGTGCTCGGACAGGGGAACGGAATGAGCAGTTCTTC.